The rows below give T cell receptor beta chains drawn from one sample of a study of regulatory T cells in long-lasting Graves disease. One entry per CDR3 protein results from TCRdb running MiXCR on the multiplex PCR reads. The sample has some 500,000 distinct CDR3 sequences, about 16% seen once; the top ten hold around 25%. The same sample was also studied in work on T cells in Graves' hyperthyroidism and ophthalmopathy.

This specimen was peripheral blood mononuclear cells (PBMCs), taken at new diagnosis, from a patient treated with antithyroid drugs. Receptor source: a woman aged 35 to 60 with Graves disease. CDR3s include the opening cysteine and the closing phenylalanine or tryptophan. Each record gives: V gene, clone size, CDR3 length, J gene, D gene, CDR3 DNA, CDR3 protein. The D gene is left open where the match is weak. Clone size is shown for a subset of rows, as once, few, many or a class of expanded clone.

>TRBV6-6|.|17|TRBJ2-3|.
TGTGCCAGCAGTTACTCGAGCGCAGGGGTTAATACAGATACGCAGTATTTT
CASSYSSAGVNTDTQYF
>TRBV6-2/TRBV6-3|many|17|TRBJ2-3|TRBD1
TGTGCCAGCAGTTATTCGGGACAGGGTGGTCGATCAGATACGCAGTATTTT
CASSYSGQGGRSDTQYF
>TRBV6-2/TRBV6-3|few|17|TRBJ1-3|.
TGTGCCAGCAGTTACGGGGCAAGAAGTTTATCTGGAAACACCATATATTTT
CASSYGARSLSGNTIYF
>TRBV7-8|many|14|TRBJ2-5|.
TGTGCCAGCAGCCTTAGGGGCATACAAGAGACCCAGTACTTC
CASSLRGIQETQYF
>TRBV3-1|.|15|TRBJ1-2|.
TGTGCCAGCAGCGTGACCCCTGGAAGTAACTATGGCTACACCTTC
CASSVTPGSNYGYTF
>TRBV18|.|15|TRBJ2-5|TRBD1
TGTGCCAGCTCACTGACCGACAGGGGTGGAGAGACCCAGTACTTC
CASSLTDRGGETQYF
>TRBV10-2|few|14|TRBJ1-1|.
TGCGCCAGCAGTTCGCAGGTTCTAGACACTGAAGCTTTCTTT
CASSSQVLDTEAFF
>TRBV5-1|many|15|TRBJ1-5|.
TGCGCCAGCAGCTTAGGGGACGGGACTCGTCAGCCCCAGCATTTT
CASSLGDGTRQPQHF
>TRBV12-3/TRBV12-4|.|14|TRBJ2-1|.
TGTGCCAGCGTTGGCCAGTTGACCTACAATGAGCAGTTCTTC
CASVGQLTYNEQFF
>TRBV6-1|many|16|TRBJ1-1|TRBD1
TGTGCCAGCAGTGTACTACCCGACAGGGTGAACACTGAAGCTTTCTTT
CASSVLPDRVNTEAFF
>TRBV11-1|.|13|TRBJ2-7|TRBD2
TGTGCCAGCGGCTTAGCGGGGGCCTACGAGCAGTACTTC
CASGLAGAYEQYF
>TRBV12-3/TRBV12-4|few|13|TRBJ1-5|TRBD1
TGTGCCAGCACCCCGGACAGGGCCCAGCCCCAGCATTTT
CASTPDRAQPQHF
>TRBV5-4|few|15|TRBJ1-2|.
TGTGCCAGCAGCGTCCACAGGATACGGGGGGAAGGCTACACCTTC
CASSVHRIRGEGYTF
>TRBV28|few|13|TRBJ2-1|.
TGTGCCAGTGTTCCCCTGTCCTACAATGAGCAGTTCTTC
CASVPLSYNEQFF
>TRBV7-6|many|16|TRBJ2-1|TRBD2
TGTGCCAGCAGCTCTCTAGCGGGGGCGTCCTACAATGAGCAGTTCTTC
CASSSLAGASYNEQFF
>TRBV3-1|.|16|TRBJ2-5|.
TGTGCCAGCAGCCAGGCGTATGGGGGAAGGCTGGAGACCCAGTACTTC
CASSQAYGGRLETQYF
>TRBV9|.|15|TRBJ1-5|TRBD1
TGTGCCAGCAGCGTAAGTGGGACAGTAGATCAGCCCCAGCATTTT
CASSVSGTVDQPQHF
>TRBV7-6|.|16|TRBJ2-2|TRBD1
TGTGCCAGCAGCCCACAGGGGCCCTCGAACACCGGGGAGCTGTTTTTT
CASSPQGPSNTGELFF
>TRBV5-4|.|15|TRBJ2-1|TRBD2
TGTGCCAGCAGCTATGCGGGGGGGTTCGTGAATGAGCAGTTCTTC
CASSYAGGFVNEQFF
>TRBV12-3/TRBV12-4|.|12|TRBJ1-6|.
TGTGCCAGCAGTTTCGTGCGGACACCCCTCCACTTT
CASSFVRTPLHF
>TRBV14|.|18|TRBJ2-1|TRBD2
TGTGCCAGCAGCCCGACTAGCGGGGACGACCTCTCTTACAATGAGCAGTTCTTC
CASSPTSGDDLSYNEQFF
>TRBV27|many|16|TRBJ2-7|.
TGTGCCAGCAGCCCCCTCCCGACTAGAGGTGGCCACGAGCAGTACTTC
CASSPLPTRGGHEQYF
>TRBV7-2|.|14|TRBJ1-5|.
TGTGCCAGCAGCCCGACAGCTTCCAATCAGCCCCAGCATTTT
CASSPTASNQPQHF
>TRBV3-1|many|17|TRBJ1-2|.
TGTGCCAGCAGCCAAGATCGGAGGATTATAGCTAACTATGGCTACACCTTC
CASSQDRRIIANYGYTF
>TRBV19|.|13|TRBJ1-1|.
TGTGCCACCGGGGAAGGGATGAACACTGAAGCTTTCTTT
CATGEGMNTEAFF
>TRBV27|.|16|TRBJ2-1|TRBD2
TGTGCCAGCAGTTCGGTACCGGCGGGGGCCTACAATGAGCAGTTCTTC
CASSSVPAGAYNEQFF
>TRBV2|many|14|TRBJ1-1|.
TGTGCCAGCAGTGAGGGACCGCTCACGATCGTGGCTTTCTTT
CASSEGPLTIVAFF
>TRBV18|many|15|TRBJ2-3|TRBD1
TGTGCCAGCTCACCCATGACAGGGAGCACAGATACGCAGTATTTT
CASSPMTGSTDTQYF
>TRBV5-5|few|16|TRBJ2-3|TRBD1
TGTGCCAGCAGCTTCGTAGGGACAGGGCTCACAGATACGCAGTATTTT
CASSFVGTGLTDTQYF
>TRBV28|many|14|TRBJ1-1|.
TGTGCCAGCAGCTCGACAGTCATGAACACTGAAGCTTTCTTT
CASSSTVMNTEAFF
>TRBV20-1|few|13|TRBJ1-2|.
TGCAGTGCTGCACAGGGTTTCGGTTATGGCTACACCTTC
CSAAQGFGYGYTF
>TRBV7-2|.|16|TRBJ2-1|TRBD2
TGTGCCAGCAGCTCGTTGACTAGCGGGGGGGCCGATGAGCAGTTCTTC
CASSSLTSGGADEQFF
>TRBV7-9|few|12|TRBJ1-2|.
TGTGCCGTTCCTGGGGGTTACTATGGCTACACCTTC
CAVPGGYYGYTF
>TRBV19|.|12|TRBJ1-2|TRBD1
TGTGCCAGTAAAACAGGGGGGTATGGCTACACCTTC
CASKTGGYGYTF
>TRBV6-1|few|17|TRBJ1-1|TRBD1
TGTGCCAGCAGTGGGGGTCGACAGGGGGGGTTCACCACTGAAGCTTTCTTT
CASSGGRQGGFTTEAFF
>TRBV5-1|.|17|TRBJ2-2|.
TGCGCCAGCAGCGGAGGACCACTAGCAGCGAACACCGGGGAGCTGTTTTTT
CASSGGPLAANTGELFF
>TRBV5-6|few|16|TRBJ2-3|.
TGTGCCAGCAGCTTGGGGTCCCGCCAACGAAGGGATACGCAGTATTTT
CASSLGSRQRRDTQYF
>TRBV9|few|17|TRBJ1-3|.
TGTGCCAGCAGCGTTGCCTCCCCGGGGGTAGCGGGAAACACCATATATTTT
CASSVASPGVAGNTIYF
>TRBV4-1|.|15|TRBJ1-5|.
TGCGCCAGCAGGGAGAGGGGTGGTAGCAATCAGCCCCAGCATTTT
CASRERGGSNQPQHF
>TRBV19|.|15|TRBJ2-6|TRBD1
TGTGCCAGTAACAGAGGGGGCTATGGGGCCAACGTCCTGACTTTC
CASNRGGYGANVLTF
>TRBV20-1|.|15|TRBJ2-5|TRBD1
TGCAGTGCTAGAGACGCGGGGACAGGGTCCGAGACCCAGTACTTC
CSARDAGTGSETQYF
>TRBV9|.|15|TRBJ2-1|.
TGTGCCAGCAGCGTAAGAATTGACGACTACAATGAGCAGTTCTTC
CASSVRIDDYNEQFF
>TRBV10-3|.|14|TRBJ2-1|.
TGTGCCATCAGTGAGTCCACAGGGTCCAATGAGCAGTTCTTC
CAISESTGSNEQFF
>TRBV5-6|many|14|TRBJ2-3|TRBD2
TGTGCCAGCAGCGGAACTAGCGGGTTTAATACGCAGTATTTT
CASSGTSGFNTQYF
>TRBV10-3|many|15|TRBJ1-1|TRBD1
TGTGCCATCAGTGGGACAGGGTGGGTGAACACTGAAGCTTTCTTT
CAISGTGWVNTEAFF
>TRBV12-3/TRBV12-4|few|12|TRBJ1-3|TRBD1
TGTGCCAGCAGTTACGGGCCACAGGGGTCGAACTTT
CASSYGPQGSNF
>TRBV12-3/TRBV12-4|.|14|TRBJ2-7|.
TGTGCCAGCAGTTTGACAGAGAGCTCCTACGAGCAGTACTTC
CASSLTESSYEQYF